What follows describes a single T cell receptor (beta chain). The CDR3 covers 16 residues. The V end lost 3 bases, the J end lost 0 bases, and 14 bases lay between the germline ends. The germline CDR1 and CDR2 sequences are SGHTA and FQGNSA. These data originate in a study of blood T cell repertoires in COVID-19. In the study overall: The analysed material was cDNA or gDNA that came from T cells, B-cell-depleted T cells, or PBMCs.

Libraries were prepared by immunoSEQ multiplex PCR; TCRdb keeps only in-frame clonotypes and omits some of them. The sample lists 240,000 or so clones; about 80% were seen once. The chain combines TRBV7-2 with TRBJ1-1; possibly TRBD1 for D (5 bases). The sequence was collected from an elderly woman with acute or convalescent COVID-19. What was sequenced was peripheral blood. The CDR3 sequence: CASSFDRMSVNTEAFF. In DNA form, the CDR3 reads TGTGCCAGCAGCTTTGACAGAATGAGTGTGAACACTGAAGCTTTCTTT.